The rows below give T cell receptor beta chains drawn from one sample of a study of CXCR3-negative and CXCR3-positive naive CD8 T cells. Reprocessing the 5' RACE reads, TCRdb reports a single entry for every CDR3 protein and omits DNA. The sample has just over 60,000 distinct CDR3 sequences. The specimen was naive CXCR3- CD8+ T cells from blood. The receptors here all came from a human donor in good health. Some clones in this sample may be carry-over from other donors' samples. The CDR3 runs from the conserved cysteine through the conserved F or W.

TRBJ1-2 TRBV28 CASSSRQQNYGYTF
TRBJ2-7 TRBV11-2 CASRGEAGDQGYYEQYF
TRBJ2-3 TRBV11-1 CASSPDTDTQYF
TRBJ2-5 TRBV13 CASSFSGGLQETQYF
TRBJ1-5 TRBV29-1 CSVSFGDYQPQHF
TRBJ1-2 TRBV29-1 CSVPRLTDYGYTF
TRBJ2-3 TRBV29-1 CSGRGQGADTQYF
TRBJ2-1 TRBV27 CASSLRTSVGLNEQFF
TRBJ2-7 TRBV29-1 CSVEGLRDSYEQYF
TRBJ1-5 TRBV6-6 CASSSPGYGQPQHF
TRBJ1-5 TRBV6-2/TRBV6-3 CASSGWAANQPQHF
TRBJ2-1 TRBV6-6 CASSEGNEQFF
TRBJ1-1 TRBV4-2 CASSRRRGQGPEAFF
TRBJ2-1 TRBV15 CATSREQQYNEQFF
TRBJ2-3 TRBV28 CASSSGARRLDTQYF
TRBJ2-5 TRBV28 CASSDGTETQYF
TRBJ2-7 TRBV24-1 CATSAKTSGGRIYEQYF
TRBJ2-7 TRBV7-8 CASAPRPSGARDEQYF
TRBJ1-1 TRBV6-6 CASSYSRGQNTEAFF
TRBJ2-5 TRBV4-1 CASSQDGAGGGFQETQYF
TRBJ2-7 TRBV29-1 CSVAGGTGGFEQYF
TRBJ2-2 TRBV4-1 CASSQAAGGRAGELFF
TRBJ1-6 TRBV30 CAWNPTGGNSPLHF
TRBJ2-7 TRBV29-1 CSVEDRHGYEQYF
TRBJ2-5 TRBV28 CASRRIGTEETQYF
TRBJ1-2 TRBV4-2 CASSQEWVGVGYTF
TRBJ1-2 TRBV14 CASSTPGQRADGYTF
TRBJ2-1 TRBV2 CASSPRSGLTEQFF
TRBJ1-1 TRBV29-1 CSVVQGPLNTEAFF
TRBJ2-3 TRBV6-2/TRBV6-3 CASKTGPADTQYF
TRBJ2-3 TRBV29-1 CSVQGLESTDTQYF
TRBJ1-1 TRBV7-9 CASANPRNTEAFF
TRBJ2-7 TRBV3-1 CASSPALGMGSLPSYEQYF
TRBJ2-7 TRBV3-1 CASSPTPGSSYEQYF
TRBJ2-3 TRBV27 CASSSLRTDTQYF
TRBJ1-5 TRBV20-1 CSAEPLYSNQPQHF